One and the same sample provided the 27 T cell receptor beta chains below, sequenced in a study of blood T cell repertoires in COVID-19. Repertoires were generated with immunoSEQ multiplex PCR, while TCRdb's copy carries only in-frame clones and drops some. The sample includes around 270,000 clones, approximately 89% seen only once; the top ten take 3.1%. The sample was PBMCs or T cells enriched from blood (not recorded which). All receptors derive from a woman between 40 and 55 years old who had been exposed to COVID-19.

This clone appeared a single time. The rearrangement links TRBV28 to TRBJ2-1; 11 nucleotides align to TRBD1. The CDR3 is made up of 15 amino acids. Germline values: CDR1 MDHEN, CDR2 SYDVKM. J was trimmed by 3 bases and V by 5 bases; bases with no gene match: 3. DNA for the CDR3: TGTGCCAGCAGTCGGACAGGGGGCATCTACAATGAGCAGTTCTTC. It translates to CASSRTGGIYNEQFF.

This clone has a handful of counts. V and J are TRBV29-1 and TRBJ2-1; TRBD2 agrees at 7 bases. Germline V CDR1 and CDR2: SQVTM, ANQGSEA. V shed 6 bases, J shed 4 bases, and the junction held 18 bases outside the gene matches. The CDR3 runs 17 residues. DNA of the CDR3: TGCAGCGTCCCCCCCGAAGGGACGATGGGGGGGTACAATGAGCAGTTCTTC. Translated, it gives CSVPPEGTMGGYNEQFF.

The chain is built from TRBV18 and TRBJ1-1, with D uncertain. The CDR3 length is 15 residues. CDR1 is KGHSH, CDR2 LQKENI, per germline. V dropped 2 bases and J dropped 3 bases, with 13 bases sitting between them. CDR3 region: CASSPSREGYTEAFF. Written as DNA, the CDR3 is TGTGCCAGCTCACCATCCCGGGAAGGGTACACTGAAGCTTTCTTT. Complete variable domain (other parts from reference TRBV18 and TRBJ1-1): NAGVMQNPRHLVRRRGQEARLRCSPMKGHSHVYWYRQLPEEGLKFMVYLQKENIIDESGMPKERFSAEFPKEGPSILRIQQVVRGDSAAYFCASSPSREGYTEAFFGQGTRLTVV.

In its sample, this clone was seen once. The chain couples TRBV14 to TRBJ1-1; D is uncertain. The CDR3 runs to 13 residues. Germline V gives CDR1 SGHDN, CDR2 FVKESK. The V gene lost 1 base and the J gene lost 3 bases, with 6 bases spanning the gap. The CDR3 coding sequence is TGTGCCAGCAGCCAAGTCAGTTACACTGAAGCTTTCTTT. Amino acids: CASSQVSYTEAFF.

The V call is TRBV6-9, the J call TRBJ1-4; possibly TRBD1 for D (5 bases). Germline CDR1 MNHGY, CDR2 SVAAGI. This CDR3 has 14 residues. The V end lost 5 bases, the J end lost 2 bases, and 9 bases lay between the germline ends. CDR3 residues: CASSTRGTNEKLFF. The CDR3, as DNA: TGTGCCAGCAGTACAAGGGGCACTAATGAAAAACTGTTTTTT.

This chain joins TRBV19 and TRBJ2-2; D might be TRBD2 (6 bases). Trimming stripped 4 bases from V and 6 bases from J, with 12 bases between. Per the germline V gene, CDR1 is LNHDA and CDR2 is SQIVND (reference sequence). CDR3 length: 14 amino acids. Here the CDR3 DNA reads TGTGCCAGTAGTACGAGACCGGGGGCCGGGGAGCTGTTTTTT. It codes for CASSTRPGAGELFF.

This clone was detected a few times. The J gene is TRBJ1-2, the V gene TRBV11-3, with D possibly matching TRBD1 (5 bases). This CDR3 is built from 15 residues. The germline V gene has CDR1 SGHNT and CDR2 YENEEA. V lost 5 bases and J lost 4, with 17 bases in between. The CDR3 region has the DNA TGTGCCAGCAGCCCCCATGGGGGGGGTACCTATGGCTACACCTTC. It is translated as CASSPHGGGTYGYTF.

This clone appeared a single time. The rearrangement joins TRBV6-5 to TRBJ1-1; no clear D gene. The CDR3 loop spans 13 amino acids. The V end lost 6 bases, the J end lost 4 bases, and 12 bases lay between the germline ends. Per the germline V gene, CDR1 is MNHEY and CDR2 is SVGAGI. CDR3 sequence: CASSIGPGTEAFF. DNA for the CDR3: TGTGCCAGCAGCATAGGTCCGGGCACTGAAGCTTTCTTT.

The V call is TRBV29-1, the J call TRBJ1-1; 7 positions match TRBD1. The CDR3 has 13 amino acids. Germline-derived CDR1 and CDR2 are SQVTM and ANQGSEA. Unmatched junction bases numbered 9, after V lost 6 bases and J lost 5 bases. The CDR3 DNA reads as TGCAGCGTGTGGGACAGAGGAGAAACTGAAGCTTTCTTT. It specifies CSVWDRGETEAFF.

The rearrangement joins TRBV5-1 to TRBJ2-5, with 9 positions matching TRBD2. The CDR3 has 15 residues. Trimming at V came to 3 bases and at J to 4 bases, leaving 7 bases not matched to a gene. The germline CDR1 and CDR2 sequences are SGHRS and YFSETQ. Here the CDR3 reads CASSWGAGGSETQYF. The CDR3 DNA follows: TGCGCCAGCAGCTGGGGAGCGGGGGGTTCAGAGACCCAGTACTTC.

In regard to this clone: A junction boundary mismatches the germline segment, possibly from a read error. The rearrangement uses TRBV5-1 and TRBJ2-4; D is undetermined. Germline V gene sequence: CDR1 SGHRS, CDR2 YFSETQ. CDR3 length equals 16 residues. In nucleotides, the CDR3 is TGTGCCAGCAGCTTGGGTCACCGACTAGCCAAAAACATTCAGTACTTC. Encoded protein: CASSLGHRLAKNIQYF.

This clone was detected only once. The chain recombines TRBV25-1 with TRBJ2-7, with 9 bases aligning to TRBD2. The V gene's germline CDR1 is MGHDK and CDR2 SYGVNS. This CDR3 has 13 amino acids. With 9 bases clipped from V and 6 bases from J, the junction kept 9 bases outside the gene matches. In DNA form, the CDR3 reads TGTGCCAGGGATGAGCGGGAGGTCTCCGAGCAGTACGTC. Its protein product is CARDEREVSEQYV.

The CDR3 reads CSAEGRGKGGSMNTEAFF. The CDR3 DNA is TGCAGCGCAGAAGGGAGGGGGAAGGGGGGATCAATGAACACTGAAGCTTTCTTT. V usage is TRBV29-1 and J usage is TRBJ1-1, with D possibly matching TRBD1 (6 bases). The germline gives CDR1 SQVTM, CDR2 ANQGSEA. The ends were cut back, 7 bases at V and 0 bases at J, with 27 bases in the middle. CDR3 length: 18 amino acids.

V and J are TRBV7-9 and TRBJ1-2; D is unclear. The CDR3 spans 15 residues. Germline CDR1 and CDR2: SEHNR and FQNEAQ (reference sequence). Trimming pared 10 bases from V and 5 bases from J, leaving 23 bases between. The CDR3 DNA reads TGTGCCACCTCGCACGGGTATACGGGGTTGTATGGCTACACCTTC. This translates into CATSHGYTGLYGYTF. The entire variable domain, with the rest obtained from reference TRBV7-9 and TRBJ1-2, is as follows: DTGVSQNPRHKITKRGQNVTFRCDPISEHNRLYWYRQTLGQGPEFLTYFQNEAQLEKSRLLSDRFSAERPKGSFSTLEIQRTEQGDSAMYLCATSHGYTGLYGYTFGSGTRLTVV.

This clone turned up a few times. This chain connects TRBV3-1 (or the pseudogene TRBV3-2) to TRBJ2-7; TRBD1 matches 10 bases. The germline V gene encodes CDR1 LGHDT and CDR2 YNNKEL (reference sequence). CDR3 size: 17 residues. J lost 6 bases, V lost 7 bases, and 18 bases had no gene match. The CDR3 nucleotides read TGTGCCAGCAACATCCATACAACCCGACAGGGGGCTTTCGAGCAGTACTTC. It specifies CASNIHTTRQGAFEQYF.

The chain is built from TRBV19 and TRBJ1-4; D gene ambiguous. The V gene's germline CDR1 is LNHDA and CDR2 SQIVND (reference sequence). V was cut by 6 bases and J by 7 bases, with 15 bases left in between. The CDR3 has 14 residues. CDR3 sequence reads: CASSYLTSGEKLFF. The CDR3 DNA reads TGTGCCAGTAGCTATCTGACCTCGGGTGAAAAACTGTTTTTT. Filled out from reference TRBV19 and TRBJ1-4, the complete variable domain reads DGGITQSPKYLFRKEGQNVTLSCEQNLNHDAMYWYRQDPGQGLRLIYYSQIVNDFQKGDIAEGYSVSREKKESFPLTVTSAQKNPTAFYLCASSYLTSGEKLFFGSGTQLSVL.

The rearrangement joins TRBV5-1 to TRBJ2-1, with a tentative D call TRBD2 (5 bases). The germline V gene has CDR1 SGHRS and CDR2 YFSETQ. V was pared by 4 bases and J by 6 bases, with 17 bases between. The CDR3 sequence is 15 residues long. The CDR3: CASSRWTEVPNEQFF. For the CDR3, the DNA is TGCGCCAGCAGCCGCTGGACGGAGGTCCCCAATGAGCAGTTCTTC.

V usage is TRBV9 and J usage is TRBJ2-3, with TRBD2 identical over 7 bases. CDR3 size: 15 residues. CDR1 and CDR2 (germline): SGDLS, YYNGEE. V dropped 0 bases and J dropped 7; count of bases not matched to a gene: 8. DNA for the CDR3: TGTGCCAGCAGCGTAGGGGTCTCGGGGGGTTATACGCAGTATTTT. Its protein product is CASSVGVSGGYTQYF.

The gene calls are TRBV9 and TRBJ1-2; no firm D call. V was shortened by 0 bases and J by 1 base, with 7 bases between the two germline ends. The germline gives CDR1 SGDLS, CDR2 YYNGEE. The length of the CDR3 is 14 residues. The CDR3 coding sequence is TGTGCCAGCAGCGTAGGGGGAGTTAACTATGGCTACACCTTC. It translates to CASSVGGVNYGYTF.

This chain uses TRBV10-3 with TRBJ1-2, with D maybe TRBD1 (5 bases). The CDR3 is 15 amino acids. The ends were cut back, 0 bases at V and 7 bases at J, with 15 bases in the middle. Germline V gene data show CDR1 as ENHRY and CDR2 as SYGVKD. The CDR3 DNA reads TGTGCCATCAGTGAGTCTCCAGGGCAGCGGGCTGGCTACACCTTC. Protein sequence: CAISESPGQRAGYTF.

The chain combines TRBV5-8 with TRBJ2-3; 7 bases agree with TRBD1. Germline V gene sequence: CDR1 SGHTS, CDR2 YDEGEE. V was clipped by 0 bases and J by 5 bases; unmatched bases: 9. The CDR3 spans 16 residues. CDR3 loop: CASSLVTGNRGDTQYF. CDR3 bases: TGTGCCAGCAGCTTGGTGACAGGGAATCGAGGAGATACGCAGTATTTT.

CDR3 in amino acids: CASSVPSGSNTGELFF. CDR3 nucleotides: TGTGCCAGTAGTGTCCCTAGCGGATCGAACACCGGGGAGCTGTTTTTT. V gene TRBV19 combines with J gene TRBJ2-2, with 7 bases that match TRBD2. The CDR3 length is 16 residues. The germline gives CDR1 LNHDA, CDR2 SQIVND (reference sequence). Unmatched junction bases numbered 6, after V lost 5 bases and J lost 0 bases.

The chain couples TRBV5-1 to TRBJ1-2, with unresolved D. CDR3 length: 13 residues. CDR1 is SGHRS, CDR2 YFSETQ, per germline. Trimming pared 0 bases from V and 4 bases from J, leaving 7 bases between. This CDR3 reads CASSLDQFYGYTF. As DNA, the CDR3 is TGCGCCAGCAGCTTGGACCAGTTCTATGGCTACACCTTC.

V usage is TRBV6-1 and J usage is TRBJ2-5, with D uncertain. The germline V gene has CDR1 MNHNS and CDR2 SASEGT. This CDR3 comprises 15 residues. Between the trimmed V and J ends, which lost 3 bases and 4 bases, there was a span of 15 bases. This CDR3 is CASSDPRGGGETQYF. As DNA, the CDR3 is TGTGCCAGCAGTGACCCAAGAGGCGGCGGAGAGACCCAGTACTTC.

This clone came up once. The chain is built from TRBV6-5 and TRBJ1-5; D is unresolved. This CDR3 region has 14 residues. Trimming took off 6 bases at V and 3 bases at J, with 12 bases between the two ends. CDR1 is MNHEY, CDR2 SVGAGI, per germline. The CDR3 reads CASSPNIFNQPQHF. The CDR3 bases are TGTGCCAGCAGCCCGAACATCTTCAATCAGCCCCAGCATTTT.

CDR3 amino acids: CASSRGGADNEQFF. The DNA for the CDR3 is TGTGCCAGCAGTCGCGGGGGGGCCGACAATGAGCAGTTCTTC. The chain uses TRBV28 and TRBJ2-1; 9 bases map to TRBD2. The germline CDR1 and CDR2 sequences are MDHEN and SYDVKM. Trimming removed 5 bases from V and 5 bases from J; junction bases left unmatched: 4. This CDR3 comprises 14 residues.

The rearrangement joins TRBV2 to TRBJ2-1, with 7 bases that match TRBD1. Looked up from germline, CDR1 is SNHLY and CDR2 is FYNNEI. V trimming: 4 bases; J trimming: 6 bases; junction bases outside the gene matches: 12. The CDR3 spans 16 residues. This CDR3 reads CASSGQGLLFGNEQFF. The CDR3 region has the DNA TGTGCCAGCAGTGGACAGGGTTTGTTGTTCGGCAATGAGCAGTTCTTC.